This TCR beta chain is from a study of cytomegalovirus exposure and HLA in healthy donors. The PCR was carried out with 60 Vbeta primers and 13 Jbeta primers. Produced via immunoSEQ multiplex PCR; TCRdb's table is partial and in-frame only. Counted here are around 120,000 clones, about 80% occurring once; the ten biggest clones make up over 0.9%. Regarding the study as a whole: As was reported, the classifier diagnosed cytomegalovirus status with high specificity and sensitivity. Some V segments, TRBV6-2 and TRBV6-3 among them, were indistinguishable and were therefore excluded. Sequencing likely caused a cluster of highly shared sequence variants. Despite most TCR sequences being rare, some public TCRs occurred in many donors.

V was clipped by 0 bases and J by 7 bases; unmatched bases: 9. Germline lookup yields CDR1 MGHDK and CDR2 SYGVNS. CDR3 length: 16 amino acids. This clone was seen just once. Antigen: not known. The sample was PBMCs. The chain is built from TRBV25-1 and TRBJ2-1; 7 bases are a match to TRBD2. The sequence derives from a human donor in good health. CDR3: CASSEYRTRLLNEQFF. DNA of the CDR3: TGTGCCAGCAGTGAATATAGGACTAGGCTCCTGAATGAGCAGTTCTTC.